The 21 T cell receptor beta chains in this list originate from one sample, sequenced in a study of OX40 agonist ivuxolimab in advanced cancers. This table comes from immunoSEQ multiplex PCR, and its TCRdb copy is limited to in-frame clones, with some not included. The data contain 75,000 to 100,000 clones, more than 85% of them singletons. This specimen consisted of CD4+ or CD8+ T cells sorted from blood, obtained in a trial of the OX40 agonist ivuxolimab. The receptors were gathered from an adult with an advanced solid tumor such as melanoma, head and neck, liver or kidney cancer.

The gene calls are TRBV7-3 and TRBJ2-2; tentative D call: TRBD2 (5 bases). CDR1 is SGHTA and CDR2 is FQGTGA in the germline V gene. Trimming left V 2 bases short and J 6 bases short, with 10 bases between. The CDR3 length is 14 residues. CDR3 amino acids: CASSLGLAAGELFF. The CDR3 bases are TGTGCCAGCAGCTTAGGCCTAGCTGCCGGGGAGCTGTTTTTT.

The CDR3 DNA follows: TGTGCCAGCAGCTTACAGGGGGGCACAGATACGCAGTATTTT. Residues: CASSLQGGTDTQYF. The chain uses TRBV7-9 and TRBJ2-3, with 7 bases identical to TRBD1. V trimming: 2 bases; J trimming: 1 base; junction bases outside the gene matches: 0. The germline CDR1 and CDR2 sequences are SEHNR and FQNEAQ (reference sequence). This CDR3 comprises 14 residues.

This chain connects TRBV28 to TRBJ2-7; tentatively, D is TRBD2 (6 bases). Germline values: CDR1 MDHEN, CDR2 SYDVKM. The CDR3 totals 14 residues. Trimming stripped 2 bases from V and 3 bases from J, with 11 bases between. CDR3 loop: CASSLGGVNYEQYF. The DNA for the CDR3 is TGTGCCAGCAGTTTAGGAGGGGTTAACTACGAGCAGTACTTC.

Concerning this clone itself: The same CDR3 is also encoded by other DNA sequences in this sample. The rearrangement links TRBV7-9 to TRBJ2-3; TRBD2 matches 8 bases. Germline V gene data show CDR1 as SEHNR and CDR2 as FQNEAQ (reference sequence). This CDR3 region has 16 residues. With V trimmed by 1 base and J by 0 bases, 3 bases remained unmatched. The CDR3 loop is CASSLGLAPSTDTQYF. The CDR3 nucleotides read TGTGCCAGCAGCTTAGGACTAGCGCCCAGCACAGATACGCAGTATTTT.

To note about this clone: At one end, the junction sequence differs from germline, possibly due to a read error. Other DNA sequences in the sample encode the same CDR3. The genes are TRBV28 and TRBJ1-1; TRBD1 might be the D (5 bases). The CDR3 totals 12 residues. Germline loops: CDR1 MDHEN, CDR2 SYDVKM. This CDR3 is CASSLRGTEAFF. The CDR3 DNA reads TGTGCCAGCAGTTTACGGGGCACTGAGGCTTTCTTT.

This sequence joins TRBV11-1 and TRBJ2-3; D gene uncertain. The CDR3 runs 18 residues. Trimming cost V 6 bases and J 1 base, with 23 bases left between them. Germline loops: CDR1 SGHAT, CDR2 FQDESV (reference sequence). The CDR3 loop reads CASSYLGRKTGRTDTQYF. The CDR3 nucleotides read TGTGCCAGCAGTTATTTGGGAAGGAAGACCGGGCGCACAGATACGCAGTATTTT. Full variable domain (remainder filled in from reference TRBV11-1 and TRBJ2-3): EAEVAQSPRYKITEKSQAVAFWCDPISGHATLYWYRQILGQGPELLVQFQDESVVDDSQLPKDRFSAERLKGVDSTLKIQPAELGDSAMYLCASSYLGRKTGRTDTQYFGPGTRLTVL.

The rearrangement joins TRBV15 to TRBJ2-1, with 14 bases matching TRBD2. Germline lookup yields CDR1 LNHNV and CDR2 YYDKDF (reference sequence). The V gene end was trimmed by 3 bases and the J gene end by 8 bases; junction bases not matched to a gene: 3. This CDR3 contains 15 residues. The CDR3 nucleotides read TGTGCCACCAGCAGGACTAGCGGGAGGGCCTATGAGCAGTTCTTC. Protein product: CATSRTSGRAYEQFF.

This chain connects TRBV11-3 to TRBJ2-2; D is uncertain. Deletions cut 5 bases from V and 5 bases from J, with 6 bases between. This CDR3 is 12 amino acids long. Germline CDR1 reads SGHNT; CDR2 reads YENEEA. The CDR3 sequence is CASSQRTGELFF. CDR3 DNA: TGTGCCAGCAGCCAAAGAACCGGGGAGCTGTTTTTT. Full variable domain (rest looked up from reference TRBV11-3 and TRBJ2-2): EAGVVQSPRYKIIEKKQPVAFWCNPISGHNTLYWYLQNLGQGPELLIRYENEEAVDDSQLPKDRFSAERLKGVDSTLKIQPAELGDSAVYLCASSQRTGELFFGEGSRLTVL.

V is TRBV28 and J is TRBJ2-3; no firm D call. This CDR3 region has 12 residues. The V end lost 11 bases, the J end lost 0 bases, and 9 bases lay between the germline ends. Germline V lookup: CDR1 MDHEN, CDR2 SYDVKM. The CDR3 DNA reads TGTGCCGGAAAATCTAGCACAGATACGCAGTATTTT. Protein sequence: CAGKSSTDTQYF.

The chain joins TRBV4-2 to TRBJ2-2; D unresolved. The CDR3 loop spans 15 amino acids. V dropped 3 bases and J dropped 0 bases, with 8 bases sitting between them. Germline loops: CDR1 LGHNA, CDR2 YNFKEQ. The CDR3 here is CASSHSGSNTGELFF. For the CDR3, the DNA is TGTGCCAGCAGCCATTCGGGTTCGAACACCGGGGAGCTGTTTTTT.

V gene TRBV4-1 combines with J gene TRBJ2-7; TRBD2 agrees at 8 bases. Germline trimming cut 5 bases from V and 6 bases from J; bases unmatched to any gene: 9. There are 14 residues in the CDR3. Germline V CDR1 and CDR2: MGHRA, YSYEKL. Here the CDR3 reads CASSKQRERAEQYF. CDR3 nucleotides: TGCGCCAGCAGCAAACAGCGGGAGCGGGCCGAGCAGTACTTC.

The rearrangement uses TRBV2 and TRBJ2-1; TRBD2 aligns across 7 bases. V lost 3 bases to trimming and J lost 2 bases; unmatched junction nucleotides: 4. The germline V gene encodes CDR1 SNHLY and CDR2 FYNNEI. The CDR3 covers 15 residues. The CDR3 loop is CASSEAGDTYNEQFF. The CDR3 region has the DNA TGTGCCAGCAGTGAGGCGGGAGATACCTACAATGAGCAGTTCTTC.

The V call is TRBV27, the J call TRBJ2-1; a possible D gene is TRBD2 (5 bases). In germline, CDR1 is MNHEY, CDR2 SMNVEV (reference sequence). This CDR3 spans 17 amino acids. V was cut by 3 bases and J by 3 bases, with 18 bases left in between. CDR3 bases: TGTGCCAGCAGTTTCTTGGGTAAGGACGGAGGCTACAATGAGCAGTTCTTC. It is translated as CASSFLGKDGGYNEQFF.

The chain links TRBV2 to TRBJ2-1; D unclear. The CDR3 loop spans 13 amino acids. Per the germline V gene, CDR1 is SNHLY and CDR2 is FYNNEI. Trimming removed 3 bases at V and 5 bases at J, with 8 bases between. CDR3 bases: TGTGCCAGCAGTGATTATCCCAACAATGAGCAGTTCTTC. Amino acids: CASSDYPNNEQFF.

V usage is TRBV19 and J usage is TRBJ1-5, with D possibly matching TRBD1 (6 bases). With 6 bases removed from V and 5 bases from J, the gap between germline ends came to 11 bases. From germline, CDR1 is LNHDA and CDR2 SQIVND (reference sequence). The CDR3 is 13 amino acids. The chain's CDR3 is CASRDSLYQPQHF. The CDR3 DNA sequence: TGTGCCAGTAGGGACAGCCTATATCAGCCCCAGCATTTT.

V gene TRBV5-5 combines with J gene TRBJ2-7; a weak D match, TRBD1 (6 bases). The CDR3 length is 13 residues. Trimming pared 0 bases from V and 4 bases from J, leaving 8 bases between. Germline values: CDR1 SGHKS, CDR2 YYEKEE (reference sequence). The CDR3, as DNA: TGTGCCAGCAGCTTGGGACAGGAGTACGAGCAGTACTTC. Translated, it gives CASSLGQEYEQYF.

CDR3 sequence: CASSIQGSETQYF. As DNA, the CDR3 is TGTGCCAGTAGTATCCAAGGGTCAGAGACCCAGTACTTC. V usage is TRBV19 and J usage is TRBJ2-5; D is ambiguous. This CDR3 is 13 amino acids long. V lost 3 bases and J 4 bases, leaving 9 bases between the germline ends. Germline CDR1 reads LNHDA; CDR2 reads SQIVND (reference sequence).

The gene calls are TRBV10-2 and TRBJ2-2; 12 positions match TRBD2. Germline V gene lookup returns CDR1 WSHSY and CDR2 SAAADI. V shed 6 bases and J 7 bases; nucleotides not matched to a gene: 3. The CDR3 is 14 residues long. CDR3 residues: CASRTSGSNGELFF. Written as DNA, the CDR3 is TGCGCCAGCAGGACTAGCGGGAGTAACGGGGAGCTGTTTTTT.

This chain links TRBV7-3 with TRBJ2-3, with TRBD2 as a possible D gene (6 bases). This CDR3 is 16 amino acids long. Deletions cut 0 bases from V and 1 base from J, with 11 bases between. Germline V gene sequence: CDR1 SGHTA, CDR2 FQGTGA. The CDR3 sequence: CASSLTGGRGTDTQYF. In nucleotides, the CDR3 is TGTGCCAGCAGCTTAACTGGGGGGAGAGGCACAGATACGCAGTATTTT.

The chain combines TRBV9 with TRBJ2-2; D perhaps matches TRBD1 (6 bases). Trimming left V 4 bases short and J 6 bases short, with 13 bases between. This CDR3 has 14 residues. Germline V gene sequence: CDR1 SGDLS, CDR2 YYNGEE. The DNA of the CDR3 is TGTGCCAGCAGCATAAAGGCAGGGGCCGGGGAGCTGTTTTTT. It is translated as CASSIKAGAGELFF.

V usage is TRBV28 and J usage is TRBJ2-7, with TRBD1 identical over 10 bases. V dropped 4 bases and J dropped 4; count of bases not matched to a gene: 1. This CDR3 region has 13 residues. CDR1 and CDR2 (germline): MDHEN, SYDVKM. The chain's CDR3 is CASSWTGGYEQYF. As DNA, the CDR3 is TGTGCCAGCAGTTGGACAGGGGGGTACGAGCAGTACTTC. The full variable domain, rest sourced from reference TRBV28 and TRBJ2-7, is DVKVTQSSRYLVKRTGEKVFLECVQDMDHENMFWYRQDPGLGLRLIYFSYDVKMKEKGDIPEGYSVSREKKERFSLILESASTNQTSMYLCASSWTGGYEQYFGPGTRLTVT.